This TCR beta chain was captured in a study of beta chain features in type 1 diabetes. Sorting that relied on CD45RO/CCR7/CD25/CD127/CD95/CD27 yielded CD4+ naive, central memory, regulatory and stem cell-like memory cells. Concerning this clone: Its antigen is undetermined. The same CDR3 can be traced to other DNA sequences in this sample.

General study points: PCR might preferentially amplify shorter templates, equally in patients and controls. Patients showed naive, central memory and Treg TCRB repertoires that appeared more similar than those of healthy donors. For Type 1 diabetes patients, all four CD4+ subsets carried TCRB CDR3s that were moderately but significantly shorter.

The isolated RNA, all of it, was reverse transcribed, so expressed TCRB transcripts were what got sequenced. Profiled with immunoSEQ multiplex PCR; TCRdb holds only in-frame clones, not every one. The sample lists roughly 250,000 clones; 9% to 10% were seen once. Sequenced sample: naive CD4+ T cells from blood. This sequence was found in a woman aged 18-30 years in good health.

In DNA form, the CDR3 reads TGTGCCAGCTCACGGACAGGGGGCGATGAAAAACTGTTTTTT. As protein: CASSRTGGDEKLFF. The chain uses TRBV18 and TRBJ1-4; TRBD1 matches 11 bases. The CDR3 is 14 amino acids. The V segment lost 4 bases and the J segment 6 bases; nucleotides outside the gene matches: 1. From germline, CDR1 is KGHSH and CDR2 LQKENI.